Following are 17 T cell receptor beta chains from one sample sequenced in a study of spatial heterogeneity in lung cancer. Study-level findings and limits: Tumor mutation count correlated with how many alpha and beta TCRs expanded intratumorally.

TCRdb re-derived calls from the 5' RACE reads in MiXCR, one entry per CDR3 protein. The table records 2,500 to 3,500 distinct CDR3 sequences, roughly 15% of them present only once. As for time point: sample taken at primary tumor resection. These TCRs' antigens remain unknown. This material consisted of lung tumor tissue, taken at surgery. Every receptor here comes from a male donor with early-stage non-small cell lung cancer.

Within the sample, this clonotype is medium-sized. This sequence joins TRBV30 and TRBJ1-1; D is unclear. From germline, CDR1 is GTSNPN and CDR2 SVGIG (reference sequence). Trimming left V 4 bases short and J 3 bases short, with 15 bases between. The CDR3 is made up of 14 amino acids. This CDR3 is CAWTPDPRYTEAFF. The DNA for the CDR3 is TGTGCCTGGACCCCGGACCCCCGGTACACTGAAGCTTTCTTT. The complete variable domain, with remaining parts taken from reference TRBV30 and TRBJ1-1, reads SQTIHQWPATLVQPVGSPLSLECTVEGTSNPNLYWYRQAAGRGLQLLFYSVGIGQISSEVPQNLSASRPQDRQFILSSKKLLLSDSGFYLCAWTPDPRYTEAFFGQGTRLTVV.

This chain connects TRBV28 to TRBJ2-7; 9 positions agree with TRBD2. Looked up from germline, CDR1 is MDHEN and CDR2 is SYDVKM. V was clipped by 4 bases and J by 3 bases; unmatched bases: 7. The CDR3 length is 15 residues. The CDR3 protein is CASSYSRAGGYEQYF. DNA for the CDR3: TGTGCCAGCAGTTACTCCAGAGCGGGAGGCTACGAGCAGTACTTC. The full variable domain, rest sourced from reference TRBV28 and TRBJ2-7, is DVKVTQSSRYLVKRTGEKVFLECVQDMDHENMFWYRQDPGLGLRLIYFSYDVKMKEKGDIPEGYSVSREKKERFSLILESASTNQTSMYLCASSYSRAGGYEQYFGPGTRLTVT.

This clonotype is medium-sized in the sample. This chain uses TRBV11-2 with TRBJ2-1; 9 positions match TRBD1. The ends lost 6 bases at V and 8 bases at J; junction bases unmatched: 11. In germline, CDR1 is SGHAT, CDR2 FQNNGV. The CDR3 runs 15 residues. CDR3 region: CASSQTGTGYDEQFF. The DNA of the CDR3 is TGTGCCAGCAGTCAAACAGGGACAGGGTATGATGAGCAGTTCTTC.

In its sample, this clonotype ranks as medium-sized (0.01 to 0.1%). The rearrangement uses TRBV11-3 and TRBJ2-1, with a tentative D call TRBD1 (5 bases). The ends were cut back, 0 bases at V and 8 bases at J, with 11 bases in the middle. The CDR3 length is 14 residues. The germline V gene has CDR1 SGHNT and CDR2 YENEEA. The CDR3 reads CASSLDRVSHEQFF. The CDR3 nucleotides read TGTGCCAGCAGCTTAGACAGGGTCAGCCATGAGCAGTTCTTC.

In its sample, this clonotype ranks as medium-sized. The chain joins TRBV7-2 to TRBJ2-4; 13 bases match TRBD2. The CDR3 has 14 amino acids. V lost 1 base, J lost 11 bases, and 2 bases stayed unmatched. Germline V lookup: CDR1 SGHTA, CDR2 FQGNSA. The chain's CDR3 is CASSLGTSGGLQYF. CDR3 sequence (DNA): TGTGCCAGCAGCTTAGGGACTAGCGGGGGTCTTCAGTACTTC.

The rearrangement joins TRBV12-3 or TRBV12-4 to TRBJ2-1, with D unresolved. The CDR3 is made up of 11 amino acids. V lost 5 bases and J 11 bases, leaving 10 bases between the germline ends. CDR3 sequence reads: CASSVDAKQFF. The CDR3 DNA reads as TGTGCCAGCAGTGTGGACGCCAAGCAGTTCTTC.

The chain has TRBV4-1 and TRBJ2-1; 7 bases line up with TRBD2. CDR1 MGHRA and CDR2 YSYEKL come from the germline V gene. This CDR3 is built from 15 residues. J lost 2 bases, V lost 4 bases, and 5 bases had no gene match. CDR3: CASSRRAGTYNEQFF. In DNA form, the CDR3 reads TGCGCCAGCAGCCGAAGAGCGGGGACCTACAATGAGCAGTTCTTC.

There are a few counts of this clonotype. The chain employs TRBV20-1 and TRBJ2-4; TRBD2 is a possible D gene (5 bases). The V end lost 5 bases, the J end lost 8 bases, and 10 bases lay between the germline ends. Germline V gene lookup returns CDR1 DFQATT and CDR2 SNEGSKA (reference sequence). The length of the CDR3 is 11 residues. The CDR3 loop reads CSAPWRDIQYF. CDR3 DNA sequence: TGCAGTGCTCCTTGGCGGGACATTCAGTACTTC.

This clonotype was seen a few times. V is TRBV5-8 and J is TRBJ1-3; 9 bases match TRBD1. CDR1 and CDR2 from the germline V gene are SGHTS and YDEGEE. The CDR3 covers 18 residues. The V and J ends lost 5 bases and 0 bases, in that order; junction bases with no gene match: 12. The CDR3 sequence: CASSPTGTGPSSGNTIYF. Written as DNA, the CDR3 is TGTGCCAGCAGTCCTACCGGGACAGGGCCGTCCTCTGGAAACACCATATATTTT.

This clonotype is large in the sample. This rearrangement joins TRBV6-6 to TRBJ1-5; D is unclear. Per the germline V gene, CDR1 is MNHNY and CDR2 is SVGAGI (reference sequence). This CDR3 spans 17 amino acids. V was cut by 0 bases and J by 0 bases, with 12 bases left in between. The CDR3 region has the DNA TGTGCCAGCAGTTACTCGACGGGGAGATATAGCAATCAGCCCCAGCATTTT. Protein: CASSYSTGRYSNQPQHF.

The table lists this clonotype with a few counts. The rearrangement links TRBV30 to TRBJ2-3; TRBD1 might be the D (5 bases). Per germline, CDR1 GTSNPN and CDR2 SVGIG (reference sequence). Trimming took 4 bases from V and 0 from J, leaving 8 bases between them. The CDR3 sequence is 13 residues long. CDR3 residues: CAWMAGSTDTQYF. The CDR3 region has the DNA TGTGCCTGGATGGCAGGGAGCACAGATACGCAGTATTTT.

This sequence joins TRBV24-1 and TRBJ2-3; 11 bases fit TRBD2. Germline loops: CDR1 KGHDR, CDR2 SFDVKD. The V and J ends lost 6 bases and 2 bases, in that order; junction bases with no gene match: 3. The CDR3 covers 15 residues. As DNA, the CDR3 is TGTGCCACCAGTTCGACTAGCGGGGTCACAGATACGCAGTATTTT. Encoded protein: CATSSTSGVTDTQYF.

V gene TRBV5-1 combines with J gene TRBJ2-1, with 8 nucleotides matching TRBD2. CDR3 length equals 15 residues. The V gene end was trimmed by 4 bases and the J gene end by 5 bases; junction bases not matched to a gene: 8. CDR1 and CDR2 (germline): SGHRS, YFSETQ. The CDR3 loop is CASSVGIAGNNEQFF. CDR3 sequence (DNA): TGCGCCAGCAGCGTGGGTATAGCGGGGAACAATGAGCAGTTCTTC.

The V and J genes are TRBV4-3 and TRBJ2-5; 12 nucleotides agree with TRBD2. Germline-derived CDR1 and CDR2 are LGHNA and YSLEER. The ends lost 3 bases at V and 5 bases at J; junction bases unmatched: 10. This CDR3 comprises 17 residues. The DNA of the CDR3 is TGCGCCAGCAGCCACACTAGCGGGGGGCCCCTCGGTGAGACCCAGTACTTC. Translating gives CASSHTSGGPLGETQYF.

A remark on this clonotype: Mismatch with germline at one junction end may stem from a read error. This chain links TRBV5-1 with TRBJ2-4; a possible D gene is TRBD1 (6 bases). CDR1 is SGHRS, CDR2 YFSETQ, per germline. There are 15 residues in the CDR3. The CDR3 loop is CASRLGAAAKNIQYF. The CDR3 nucleotides are TGCGCCAGCAGGTTGGGGGCTGCGGCCAAAAACATTCAGTACTTC.

The gene calls are TRBV7-2 and TRBJ2-3; 7 bases map to TRBD1. The J segment lost 4 bases and the V segment lost 5 bases, leaving 15 bases of the junction unmatched. The CDR3 extends over 17 amino acids. Germline values: CDR1 SGHTA, CDR2 FQGNSA. The CDR3 region is CASSRGPTGLGPDTQYF. DNA of the CDR3: TGTGCCAGCAGCCGAGGCCCGACAGGGCTGGGGCCAGATACGCAGTATTTT.

Within the sample, this clonotype is medium-sized. The J gene is TRBJ1-2, the V gene TRBV28; 7 bases map to TRBD1. The CDR3 loop spans 15 amino acids. J lost 4 bases, V lost 2 bases, and 7 bases had no gene match. CDR1 is MDHEN, CDR2 SYDVKM, per germline. The CDR3 DNA sequence: TGTGCCAGCAGTTTAAGGGGGCAATTTGGCTATGGCTACACCTTC. Translation: CASSLRGQFGYGYTF.